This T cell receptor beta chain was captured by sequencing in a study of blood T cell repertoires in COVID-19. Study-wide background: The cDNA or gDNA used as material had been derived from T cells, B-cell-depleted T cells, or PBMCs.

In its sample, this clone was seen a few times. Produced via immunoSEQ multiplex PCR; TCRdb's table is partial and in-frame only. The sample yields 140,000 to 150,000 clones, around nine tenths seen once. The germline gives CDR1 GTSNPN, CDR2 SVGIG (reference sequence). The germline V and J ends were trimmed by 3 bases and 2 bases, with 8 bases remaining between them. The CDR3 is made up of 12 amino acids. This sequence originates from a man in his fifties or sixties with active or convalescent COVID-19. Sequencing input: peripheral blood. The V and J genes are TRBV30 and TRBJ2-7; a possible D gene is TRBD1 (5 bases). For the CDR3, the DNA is TGTGCCTGGAGGAGGACAACCTACGAGCAGTACTTC. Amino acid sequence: CAWRRTTYEQYF.